The rows below give T cell receptor beta chains drawn from one sample of a study of sequential checkpoint blockade in melanoma. Sequencing used immunoSEQ multiplex PCR; TCRdb keeps in-frame clones, though not all of them. The data show about 20,000 clones, about 86% seen once. This sample comprised CD8+ T cells sorted from blood (inferred from file names), obtained from a patient given nivolumab and ipilimumab in sequence. These receptors were obtained from a human donor with melanoma. Each CDR3 is given with its conserved first and last residue. D genes are given only for firm matches. Some rows have no size entry. The others give once, few or many, or a class for an expanded clone.

once	TRBV7-9	.	TRBJ1-1	TGTGCCAGCAGCTTAGTAGTTGAAGCTTTCTTT	CASSLVVEAFF
.	TRBV28	TRBD1	TRBJ2-5	TGTGCCAGCAGACAACAGGGGCTCGGAGAGACCCAGTACTTC	CASRQQGLGETQYF
.	TRBV7-9	.	TRBJ2-7	TGTGCCAGCAGCCCCCAGGGCAGAAGTCATACCGTCGAGGCCTACGAGCAGTACTTC	CASSPQGRSHTVEAYEQYF
.	TRBV1	.	TRBJ2-2	TGCACCAGCAGCCAAGATTTGGCAGGGGGCTACACCGGGGAGCTGTTTTTT	CTSSQDLAGGYTGELFF
.	TRBV10-3	.	TRBJ1-5	TGTGCCACACAGATGGCAACGAATCAGCCCCAGCATTTT	CATQMATNQPQHF
.	TRBV5-5	.	TRBJ2-7	TGTGCCAGCAGCTCATGGGGGGACCCGGACCCCTACGAGCAGTACTTC	CASSSWGDPDPYEQYF
.	TRBV9	TRBD2	TRBJ2-7	TGTGCCAGCAGCGCGACGACTAGCGCCCCCGTCGAGCAGTACTTC	CASSATTSAPVEQYF
.	TRBV5-1	.	TRBJ2-5	TGCGCCAGCAGGGAGCCGCCTCAAGAGACCCAGTACTTC	CASREPPQETQYF
few	TRBV27	.	TRBJ2-1	TGTGCCAGCAGTTTATCAGGGGAACTCACCGAGAATGAGCAGTTCTTC	CASSLSGELTENEQFF
.	TRBV19	TRBD1	TRBJ2-7	TGTGCCAGTAGTGGGATCGACAGGGGCTTTTCCTACGAGCAGTACTTC	CASSGIDRGFSYEQYF
.	TRBV15	TRBD1	TRBJ2-7	TGTGCCACCAGCGGGGGACAGGGTCCGTACGAGCAGTACTTC	CATSGGQGPYEQYF
.	TRBV6-5	.	TRBJ1-1	TGTGCCAGCAGCATAAACAGGGCCGCGAACACTGAAGCTTTCTTT	CASSINRAANTEAFF
.	TRBV9	TRBD2	TRBJ2-1	TGTGCCAGCAGCGAAGCGGGGGTGGGGGAGCAGTTCTTC	CASSEAGVGEQFF
once	TRBV28	TRBD2	TRBJ2-7	TGTGCCAGCCGGGGGGACTCCTACGAGCAGTACTTC	CASRGDSYEQYF
.	TRBV27	.	TRBJ2-2	TGTGCCAGCCAGGCTTGGGGCACTGGGGAGCTGTTTTTT	CASQAWGTGELFF
.	TRBV5-4	.	TRBJ2-7	TGTGCCAGCAGCTCCGAAGATTCCTACGAGCAGTACTTC	CASSSEDSYEQYF
.	TRBV4-1	.	TRBJ2-1	TGCGCCAGCAGCCAAGAGAGGCTAGGCTCCTACAATGAGCAGTTCTTC	CASSQERLGSYNEQFF
once	TRBV16	TRBD1	TRBJ1-2	TGTGCCAGCAGCCCCTTAAGTTCGGGACAGAACTATGGCTACACCTTC	CASSPLSSGQNYGYTF
.	TRBV6-4	.	TRBJ1-1	TGTGCCAGCAGTGACCCCCAGGGCTCTGAAGCTTTCTTT	CASSDPQGSEAFF
.	TRBV29-1	.	TRBJ1-3	TGCAGCGTTACGACAGACCAAGGAAACACCATATATTTT	CSVTTDQGNTIYF
.	TRBV28	.	TRBJ1-5	TGTGCCAGCAGTTTAGACAGCCCAAATCAGCCCCAGCATTTT	CASSLDSPNQPQHF
once	TRBV6-1	.	TRBJ2-3	TGTGCCAGCAGTGAAAGACAGGAATGGGATACGCAGTATTTT	CASSERQEWDTQYF
medium-sized	TRBV6-4	.	TRBJ2-3	TGTGCCAGCAGTGGCAGCGCGGGAAGCACAGATACGCAGTATTTT	CASSGSAGSTDTQYF
.	TRBV9	.	TRBJ1-3	TGTGCCAGCAGCGTAGGGGCAGGGTTCATTGGAAACACCATATATTTT	CASSVGAGFIGNTIYF
few	TRBV28	.	TRBJ1-5	TGTGCCAGCAGTTTAGGCACGCCCAATCAGCCCCAGCATTTT	CASSLGTPNQPQHF
.	TRBV27	.	TRBJ2-1	TGTGCCAGCAGTTTAACCAGCGCGATATACAATGAGCAGTTCTTC	CASSLTSAIYNEQFF
.	TRBV28	.	TRBJ2-7	TGTGCCAGCAGTTTAAATCCTTACGAGCAGTACTTC	CASSLNPYEQYF
.	TRBV6-5	.	TRBJ1-2	TGTGCCAGCAGTTACTCGAGCGGGGGTAGTAACTATGGCTACACCTTC	CASSYSSGGSNYGYTF
.	TRBV19	TRBD1	TRBJ2-7	TGTGCCAGTAGTGGGACAGGATCAGCCTACGAGCAGTACTTC	CASSGTGSAYEQYF
.	TRBV5-4	TRBD2	TRBJ2-7	TGTGCCAGCAGCTTCTCCGGGCCAATAGAGCGGGAGAATTCTTACGAGCAGTACTTC	CASSFSGPIERENSYEQYF
.	TRBV19	TRBD1	TRBJ1-5	TGTGCCAGTACCCCGGGACAGGGGATCTACAGCAATCAGCCCCAGCATTTT	CASTPGQGIYSNQPQHF
.	TRBV13	.	TRBJ1-1	TGTGCCAGCAGCACCTACAGGGAGCCTGAAGCTTTCTTT	CASSTYREPEAFF
few	TRBV19	TRBD1	TRBJ1-1	TGTGCCAGTAGTATGAGGACAGGGGCTAAGAACACTGAAGCTTTCTTT	CASSMRTGAKNTEAFF
.	TRBV28	TRBD1	TRBJ2-6	TGTGCCAGCAGTTCACGGACAGGGGTCCCCTCTGGGGCCAACGTCCTGACTTTC	CASSSRTGVPSGANVLTF
.	TRBV19	.	TRBJ2-3	TGTGCCGCGGCCGATGCCACAGATACGCAGTATTTT	CAAADATDTQYF
.	TRBV6-5	.	TRBJ2-2	TGTGCCAGCAGTTACCGCGCGAACACCGGGGAGCTGTTTTTT	CASSYRANTGELFF
.	TRBV19	.	TRBJ2-1	TGTGCCAGTAGTATGTTCCTAGCTCTCGATGAGCAGTTCTTC	CASSMFLALDEQFF
.	TRBV7-7	TRBD1	TRBJ2-7	TGTGCCAGCAGCTTGGGACAGGGGAACGAGCAGTACTTC	CASSLGQGNEQYF
.	TRBV29-1	.	TRBJ2-7	TGCAGCGCCCAAGGGCTAAAAGACAGGAGGTCCTACGAGCAGTACTTC	CSAQGLKDRRSYEQYF
.	TRBV5-1	.	TRBJ1-1	TGCGCCAGCTCAGTCGGGGGGAACACTGAAGCTTTCTTT	CASSVGGNTEAFF
.	TRBV19	TRBD1	TRBJ1-1	TGTGCCAGTAGTATAGATGGGACAGATGAAGCTTTCTTT	CASSIDGTDEAFF
once	TRBV28	.	TRBJ1-2	TGTGCCAGCAGTTTATACAGGGACTATGGCTACACCTTC	CASSLYRDYGYTF
once	TRBV6-5	.	TRBJ2-2	TGTGCCAGCAGTTACGAGGGACTCGCCGGGGAGCTGTTTTTT	CASSYEGLAGELFF
.	TRBV19	TRBD2	TRBJ2-3	TGTGCCAGTAGTATTTCGGGAGCGGGGACAGATACGCAGTATTTT	CASSISGAGTDTQYF
.	TRBV15	TRBD1	TRBJ1-5	TGTGCCACCAGCAGAGATGGGGGACAGAACAATCAGCCCCAGCATTTT	CATSRDGGQNNQPQHF
few	TRBV28	TRBD2	TRBJ2-7	TGTGCCAGCAGTTTTCTAGCGGACTCCTACGAGCAGTACTTC	CASSFLADSYEQYF
.	TRBV19	.	TRBJ2-1	TGTGCCAGTACGCCCGGGCCTAGCGTGAATGAGCAGTTCTTC	CASTPGPSVNEQFF
once	TRBV19	.	TRBJ2-7	TGTGCCAGTTCAGGGGCCTACGAGCAGTACTTC	CASSGAYEQYF
.	TRBV5-6	.	TRBJ1-1	TGTGCCAGCAGTCGGCAGCGGGTGTCAGGGAGCAAGCACACTGAAGCTTTCTTT	CASSRQRVSGSKHTEAFF
.	TRBV30	TRBD1	TRBJ1-1	TGTGCCTGGAGTCCCGGGACAGCGAACACTGAAGCTTTCTTT	CAWSPGTANTEAFF